The 27 T cell receptor beta chains below come from one sample, sequenced in a study of CD8 T cells in Susac syndrome. A quantity of about 0.5 to 1 ug RNA underwent reverse transcription using random hexamers. MiXCR, run by TCRdb on the immunoSEQ multiplex PCR reads, gives a single entry per CDR3 protein. The top ten clones hold around 0.11% of a sample with fewer than 200,000 distinct CDR3 sequences, roughly 94% of them seen once. Sample: CD4+ T cells from PBMCs. The receptors were gathered from a human donor with Susac syndrome.

The rearrangement links TRBV5-5 to TRBJ2-3, with 7 nucleotides matching TRBD1. The CDR3 has 14 residues. The V segment lost 2 bases and the J segment 3 bases; nucleotides outside the gene matches: 3. Germline values: CDR1 SGHKS, CDR2 YYEKEE (reference sequence). This CDR3 is CASSFTGDTDTQYF. The DNA of the CDR3 is TGTGCCAGCAGCTTCACAGGGGATACAGATACGCAGTATTTT.

The chain recombines TRBV6-5 with TRBJ2-2; D is ambiguous. Deletions cut 0 bases from V and 8 bases from J, with 7 bases between. From germline, CDR1 is MNHEY and CDR2 SVGAGI. The CDR3 totals 13 residues. Written as DNA, the CDR3 is TGTGCCAGCAGTTACTCTGGAGTAGGGGAGCTGTTTTTT. It encodes CASSYSGVGELFF.

V gene TRBV12-3 or TRBV12-4 combines with J gene TRBJ2-3; perhaps D is TRBD1 or TRBD2 (5 bases each). Trimming took 3 bases from V and 2 from J, leaving 12 bases between them. The CDR3 length is 15 residues. CDR3 sequence: CASSFVTGLTDTQYF. The CDR3 bases are TGTGCCAGCAGTTTCGTTACGGGGCTCACAGATACGCAGTATTTT.

The chain links TRBV9 to TRBJ2-5; 10 bases map to TRBD2. The CDR3 consists of 19 residues. Germline loops: CDR1 SGDLS, CDR2 YYNGEE. With V trimmed by 0 bases and J by 5 bases, 16 bases remained unmatched. The CDR3: CASSVAPQGAGGDKETQYF. The CDR3 nucleotides read TGTGCCAGCAGCGTAGCTCCCCAGGGAGCGGGGGGGGACAAGGAGACCCAGTACTTC.

The gene calls are TRBV20-1 and TRBJ1-4; the D gene is possibly TRBD1 (5 bases). Germline lookup yields CDR1 DFQATT and CDR2 SNEGSKA (reference sequence). The CDR3 totals 12 residues. Trimming removed 2 bases at V and 7 bases at J, with 8 bases between. The CDR3 DNA follows: TGCAGTGCTAGATGGGGCGGTGAAAAACTGTTTTTT. It is translated as CSARWGGEKLFF.

The CDR3 reads CASSPSGTAYGYTF. Written as DNA, the CDR3 is TGTGCCAGCTCACCGTCCGGGACAGCTTATGGCTACACCTTC. The gene calls are TRBV18 and TRBJ1-2, with 7 bases that match TRBD1. The CDR3 is made up of 14 amino acids. Looked up from germline, CDR1 is KGHSH and CDR2 is LQKENI. The junction had 6 bases not matched to a gene; V was cut back by 3 bases and J by 5 bases.

The chain is built from TRBV30 and TRBJ1-1, with unresolved D. This CDR3 has 14 residues. The ends were cut back, 3 bases at V and 3 bases at J, with 14 bases in the middle. Germline CDR1 GTSNPN, CDR2 SVGIG (reference sequence). This CDR3 reads CAWSGTRVDTEAFF. DNA of the CDR3: TGTGCCTGGAGCGGAACAAGGGTTGACACTGAAGCTTTCTTT. Looking up the rest from reference TRBV30 and TRBJ1-1 gives the full variable domain: SQTIHQWPATLVQPVGSPLSLECTVEGTSNPNLYWYRQAAGRGLQLLFYSVGIGQISSEVPQNLSASRPQDRQFILSSKKLLLSDSGFYLCAWSGTRVDTEAFFGQGTRLTVV.

The chain carries TRBV20-1 and TRBJ1-2; D may be TRBD1 (6 bases). The CDR3 is 15 amino acids. Trimming shortened V by 3 bases and J by 0 bases, and 14 bases separated the two germline ends. CDR1 DFQATT and CDR2 SNEGSKA come from the germline V gene (reference sequence). The CDR3 DNA sequence: TGCAGTGCTAGGAGGGGGTCTTCAGCTAACTATGGCTACACCTTC. It translates to CSARRGSSANYGYTF.

This chain uses TRBV9 with TRBJ1-5, with a possible D match to TRBD1 (6 bases). Trimming took 4 bases from V and 1 from J, leaving 12 bases between them. Looked up from germline, CDR1 is SGDLS and CDR2 is YYNGEE. CDR3 size: 15 residues. CDR3 sequence: CASSYREGSNQPQHF. The CDR3 DNA sequence: TGTGCCAGCAGCTACAGGGAGGGAAGCAATCAGCCCCAGCATTTT.

The chain couples TRBV20-1 to TRBJ2-7; 11 nucleotides match TRBD2. CDR3 size: 15 residues. The J segment lost 3 bases and the V segment lost 8 bases, leaving 12 bases of the junction unmatched. CDR1 and CDR2 (germline): DFQATT, SNEGSKA (reference sequence). In DNA form, the CDR3 reads TGCAGTCCCACCGGGGGGACTAGCGGCAACTACGAGCAGTACTTC. It codes for CSPTGGTSGNYEQYF.

The rearrangement links TRBV19 to TRBJ1-6; 7 positions match TRBD1. The CDR3 sequence is 15 residues long. Per germline, CDR1 LNHDA and CDR2 SQIVND (reference sequence). Trimming at V came to 6 bases and at J to 5 bases, leaving 7 bases not matched to a gene. The CDR3 sequence is CASRNGQEDNSPLHF. The CDR3 nucleotides read TGTGCCAGTAGGAACGGACAGGAAGATAATTCACCCCTCCACTTT.

The gene calls are TRBV5-6 and TRBJ1-1, with a tentative D call TRBD1 (5 bases). This CDR3 region has 14 residues. CDR1 is SGHDT and CDR2 is YYEEEE in the germline V gene. Deletions cut 0 bases from V and 10 bases from J, with 16 bases between. CDR3 bases: TGTGCCAGCAGCTTGGGACAGCCAACCAGAGGAGCTTTCTTT. Translation: CASSLGQPTRGAFF.

J is TRBJ2-3 and V is TRBV24-1, with a possible D match to TRBD2 (6 bases). Germline-derived CDR1 and CDR2 are KGHDR and SFDVKD. This CDR3 has 15 amino acids. The V and J ends lost 5 bases and 2 bases respectively, with 13 bases between them. For the CDR3, the DNA is TGTGCCACCAGTGTCGGCGGGGCGAACACAGATACGCAGTATTTT. Translation: CATSVGGANTDTQYF.

This clonotype was observed a single time. The genes are TRBV7-9 and TRBJ1-1; the D gene is possibly TRBD1 (6 bases). Germline assignment: CDR1 SEHNR and CDR2 FQNEAQ (reference sequence). V lost 1 base, J lost 6 bases, and 15 bases lay in between. The CDR3 runs to 15 residues. Here the CDR3 DNA reads TGTGCCAGCAGCTTAGAGAGCGGGGCAGGGGCTGAAGCTTTCTTT. This encodes CASSLESGAGAEAFF.

This clonotype was picked up one time. V is TRBV29-1 and J is TRBJ2-7; no clear D gene. Trimming stripped 2 bases from V and 1 base from J, with 18 bases between. CDR1 is SQVTM, CDR2 ANQGSEA, per germline. The CDR3 has 16 amino acids. Here the CDR3 DNA reads TGCAGCGTTGAATCGACCGGGTCCTCAAGGTCCTACGAGCAGTACTTC. Translated: CSVESTGSSRSYEQYF.

The rearrangement links TRBV10-3 to TRBJ1-2; TRBD1 is a possible D gene (6 bases). The CDR3 covers 16 residues. In germline, CDR1 is ENHRY, CDR2 SYGVKD. V was trimmed by 2 bases and J by 4 bases, leaving 17 bases between them. This chain's CDR3 is CAISEVDSGGAYGYTF. DNA for the CDR3: TGTGCCATCAGTGAGGTGGACAGCGGGGGCGCCTATGGCTACACCTTC.

The rearrangement uses TRBV20-1 and TRBJ2-5, with 10 bases aligning to TRBD2. The CDR3 covers 16 residues. Germline loops: CDR1 DFQATT, CDR2 SNEGSKA (reference sequence). Trimming took 4 bases from V and 0 from J; bases not matched to a gene: 8. CDR3 in amino acids: CSATPLAGAYQETQYF. As DNA, the CDR3 is TGCAGTGCTACCCCTCTAGCGGGGGCCTACCAAGAGACCCAGTACTTC.

CDR3 region: CASSLPNGGTQYF. CDR3 DNA sequence: TGTGCCAGCAGCTTACCCAACGGGGGGACCCAGTACTTC. V and J are TRBV7-9 and TRBJ2-5; possible D gene TRBD2, 6 bases. V lost 2 bases and J 7 bases, leaving 11 bases between the germline ends. Germline loops: CDR1 SEHNR, CDR2 FQNEAQ (reference sequence). This CDR3 spans 13 amino acids. Filled out from reference TRBV7-9 and TRBJ2-5, the complete variable domain reads DTGVSQNPRHKITKRGQNVTFRCDPISEHNRLYWYRQTLGQGPEFLTYFQNEAQLEKSRLLSDRFSAERPKGSFSTLEIQRTEQGDSAMYLCASSLPNGGTQYFGPGTRLLVL.

The chain has TRBV7-3 and TRBJ2-3; 7 nucleotides agree with TRBD2. Germline lookup yields CDR1 SGHTA and CDR2 FQGTGA. The ends lost 4 bases at V and 2 bases at J; junction bases unmatched: 6. The CDR3 loop spans 15 amino acids. The CDR3 is CASSSLGLNTDTQYF. In nucleotides, the CDR3 is TGTGCCAGCAGCTCCCTGGGACTAAACACAGATACGCAGTATTTT.

The V and J genes are TRBV29-1 and TRBJ1-1, with D perhaps matching TRBD1 (5 bases). The CDR3 contains 13 residues. V was shortened by 7 bases and J by 7 bases, with 19 bases between the two germline ends. The germline V gene has CDR1 SQVTM and CDR2 ANQGSEA. CDR3 nucleotide sequence: TGCAGCGCCCAGCGGGGGGTCTGGGATGAAGCTTTCTTT. It codes for CSAQRGVWDEAFF.

The rearrangement uses TRBV4-1 and TRBJ2-2, with 10 bases identical to TRBD2. The CDR3 loop spans 17 amino acids. The germline CDR1 and CDR2 sequences are MGHRA and YSYEKL. Losses at the gene ends were 0 bases for V and 8 bases for J; bases not matched to a gene: 9. The DNA for the CDR3 is TGCGCCAGCAGCCAAGATCGCGGGGGACTAGCGTCAGGGGAGCTGTTTTTT. Its translation is CASSQDRGGLASGELFF.

V is TRBV12-3 or TRBV12-4 and J is TRBJ2-7; TRBD2 matches at 13 bases. Trimming took 6 bases from V and 2 from J; bases not matched to a gene: 4. This CDR3 contains 15 residues. The CDR3 coding sequence is TGTGCCAGCAGGCGGACTAGCGGGGGTACCTACGAGCAGTACTTC. This encodes CASRRTSGGTYEQYF.

The chain links TRBV12-3 or TRBV12-4 to TRBJ1-1; weak D call: TRBD1 (6 bases). The CDR3 is made up of 16 amino acids. The V and J ends lost 2 bases and 1 base respectively, with 14 bases between them. The CDR3 DNA is TGTGCCAGCAGTTTAATCAGGGGCCATGAGAACACTGAAGCTTTCTTT. This codes for CASSLIRGHENTEAFF.

In this sample, this clonotype turned up a few times. The chain combines TRBV7-2 with TRBJ2-6; D possibly corresponds to TRBD2 (5 bases). Germline CDR1 and CDR2: SGHTA and FQGNSA. CDR3 length: 14 residues. Trimming left V 11 bases short and J 0 bases short, with 11 bases between. The CDR3 coding sequence is TGTGCCGCCCGGGAAGACTCTGGGGCCAACGTCCTGACTTTC. Encoded protein: CAAREDSGANVLTF. Combining the CDR3 with reference TRBV7-2 and TRBJ2-6 gives the whole variable domain GAGVSQSPSNKVTEKGKDVELRCDPISGHTALYWYRQSLGQGLEFLIYFQGNSAPDKSGLPSDRFSAERTGGSVSTLTIQRTQQEDSAVYLCAAREDSGANVLTFGAGSRLTVL.

V usage is TRBV7-9 and J usage is TRBJ2-7; TRBD1 matches at 8 bases. The V segment lost 7 bases and the J segment 5 bases; nucleotides outside the gene matches: 10. The CDR3 is made up of 14 amino acids. Looked up from germline, CDR1 is SEHNR and CDR2 is FQNEAQ (reference sequence). DNA of the CDR3: TGTGCCAGCATCAGGGACAGGCTCGAAGACGAGCAGTACTTC. Amino acids: CASIRDRLEDEQYF.

This chain uses TRBV15 with TRBJ2-6, with 7 bases that match TRBD1. The V gene end was trimmed by 3 bases and the J gene end by 0 bases; junction bases not matched to a gene: 2. Germline values: CDR1 LNHNV, CDR2 YYDKDF (reference sequence). The CDR3 consists of 16 residues. In nucleotides, the CDR3 is TGTGCCACCAGCAGGGGACAGAGCTCTGGGGCCAACGTCCTGACTTTC. It is translated as CATSRGQSSGANVLTF.

The chain couples TRBV5-1 to TRBJ2-7, with 8 bases identical to TRBD1. The J segment lost 4 bases and the V segment lost 4 bases, leaving 10 bases of the junction unmatched. This CDR3 is 15 amino acids long. Germline values: CDR1 SGHRS, CDR2 YFSETQ. The CDR3: CASSRGQGAEYEQYF. For the CDR3, the DNA is TGCGCCAGCAGCCGGGGGCAGGGGGCAGAGTACGAGCAGTACTTC.